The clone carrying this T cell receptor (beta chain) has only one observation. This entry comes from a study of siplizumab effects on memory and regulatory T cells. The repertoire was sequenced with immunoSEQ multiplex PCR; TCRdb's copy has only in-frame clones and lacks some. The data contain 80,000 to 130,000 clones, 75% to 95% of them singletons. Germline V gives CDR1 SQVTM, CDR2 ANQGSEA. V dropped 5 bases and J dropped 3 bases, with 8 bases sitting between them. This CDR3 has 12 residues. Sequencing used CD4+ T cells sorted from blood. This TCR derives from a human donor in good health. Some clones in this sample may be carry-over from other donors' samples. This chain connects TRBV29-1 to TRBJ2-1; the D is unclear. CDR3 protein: CSVTDGYNEQFF. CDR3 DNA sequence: TGCAGCGTTACTGACGGCTACAATGAGCAGTTCTTC.